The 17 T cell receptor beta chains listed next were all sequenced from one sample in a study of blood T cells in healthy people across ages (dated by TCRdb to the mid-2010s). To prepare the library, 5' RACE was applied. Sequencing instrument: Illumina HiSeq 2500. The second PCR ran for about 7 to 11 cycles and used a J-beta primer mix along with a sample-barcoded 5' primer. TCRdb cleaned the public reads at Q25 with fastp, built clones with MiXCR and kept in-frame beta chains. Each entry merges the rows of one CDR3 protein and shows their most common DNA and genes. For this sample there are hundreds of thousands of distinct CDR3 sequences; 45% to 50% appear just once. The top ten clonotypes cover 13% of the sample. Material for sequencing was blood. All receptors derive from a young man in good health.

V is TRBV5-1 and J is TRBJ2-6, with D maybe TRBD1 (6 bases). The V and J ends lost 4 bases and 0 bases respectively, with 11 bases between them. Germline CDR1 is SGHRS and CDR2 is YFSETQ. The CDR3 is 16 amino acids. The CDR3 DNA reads TGCGCCAGCAGCGATGGACAGAGCTCTGGGGCCAACGTCCTGACTTTC. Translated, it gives CASSDGQSSGANVLTF.

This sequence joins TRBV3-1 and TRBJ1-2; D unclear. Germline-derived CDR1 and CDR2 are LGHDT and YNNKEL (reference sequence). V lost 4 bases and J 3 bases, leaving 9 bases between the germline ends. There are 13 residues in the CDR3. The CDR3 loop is CASSLKPDYGYTF. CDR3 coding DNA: TGTGCCAGCAGCCTCAAGCCGGACTATGGCTACACCTTC.

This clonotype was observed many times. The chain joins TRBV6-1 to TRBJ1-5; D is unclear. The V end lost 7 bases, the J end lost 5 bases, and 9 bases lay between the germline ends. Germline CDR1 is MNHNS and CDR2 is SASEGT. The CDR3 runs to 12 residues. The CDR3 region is CASNWQDQPQHF. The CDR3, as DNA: TGTGCCAGCAATTGGCAGGATCAGCCCCAGCATTTT.

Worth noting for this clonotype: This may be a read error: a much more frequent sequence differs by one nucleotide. DNA for the CDR3: TGTGCCAGCAGCTTCGGACAGTCAGATACGCAGTATTTT. It specifies CASSFGQSDTQYF. This chain uses TRBV7-3 with TRBJ2-3, with D possibly being TRBD1 (6 bases). The V gene lost 3 bases and the J gene lost 4 bases, with 8 bases spanning the gap. The length of the CDR3 is 13 residues. Germline-derived CDR1 and CDR2 are SGHTA and FQGTGA.

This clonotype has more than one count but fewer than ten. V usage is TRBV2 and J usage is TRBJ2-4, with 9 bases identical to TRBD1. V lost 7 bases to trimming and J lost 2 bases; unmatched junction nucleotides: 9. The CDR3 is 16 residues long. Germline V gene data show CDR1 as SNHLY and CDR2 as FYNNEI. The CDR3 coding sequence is TGTGCCAGCATTGGAGGGACAGGGTGGTCCAAAAACATTCAGTACTTC. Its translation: CASIGGTGWSKNIQYF.

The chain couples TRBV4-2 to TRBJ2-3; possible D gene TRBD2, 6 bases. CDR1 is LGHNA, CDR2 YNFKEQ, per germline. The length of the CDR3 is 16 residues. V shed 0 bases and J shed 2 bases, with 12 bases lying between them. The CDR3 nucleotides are TGTGCCAGCAGCCAAGATGAAGGAGGGATCACAGATACGCAGTATTTT. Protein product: CASSQDEGGITDTQYF.

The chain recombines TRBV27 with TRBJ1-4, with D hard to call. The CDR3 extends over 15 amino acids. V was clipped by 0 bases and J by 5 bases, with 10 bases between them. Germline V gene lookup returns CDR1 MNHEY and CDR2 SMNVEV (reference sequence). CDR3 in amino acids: CASSLSTRPNEKLFF. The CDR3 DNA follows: TGTGCCAGCAGTTTATCTACTCGGCCGAATGAAAAACTGTTTTTT.

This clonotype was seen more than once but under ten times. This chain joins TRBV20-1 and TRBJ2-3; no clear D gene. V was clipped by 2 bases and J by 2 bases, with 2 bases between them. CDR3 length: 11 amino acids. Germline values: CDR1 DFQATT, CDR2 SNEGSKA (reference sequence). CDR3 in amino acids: CSARFTDTQYF. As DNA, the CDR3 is TGCAGTGCTAGATTCACAGATACGCAGTATTTT.

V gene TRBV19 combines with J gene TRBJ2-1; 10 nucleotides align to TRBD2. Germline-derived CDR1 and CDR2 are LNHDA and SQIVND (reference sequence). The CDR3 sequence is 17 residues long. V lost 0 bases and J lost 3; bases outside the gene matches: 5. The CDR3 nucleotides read TGTGCCAGTAGTATAGACATAGCGGGGGGCGGCTACAATGAGCAGTTCTTC. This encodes CASSIDIAGGGYNEQFF. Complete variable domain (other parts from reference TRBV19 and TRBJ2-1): DGGITQSPKYLFRKEGQNVTLSCEQNLNHDAMYWYRQDPGQGLRLIYYSQIVNDFQKGDIAEGYSVSREKKESFPLTVTSAQKNPTAFYLCASSIDIAGGGYNEQFFGPGTRLTVL.

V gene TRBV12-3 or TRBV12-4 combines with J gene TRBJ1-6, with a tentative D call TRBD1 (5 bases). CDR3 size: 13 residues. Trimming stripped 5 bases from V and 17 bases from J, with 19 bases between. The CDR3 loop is CASSVSGTRRVHF. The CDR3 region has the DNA TGTGCCAGCAGTGTCTCCGGGACCCGGAGAGTCCACTTT.

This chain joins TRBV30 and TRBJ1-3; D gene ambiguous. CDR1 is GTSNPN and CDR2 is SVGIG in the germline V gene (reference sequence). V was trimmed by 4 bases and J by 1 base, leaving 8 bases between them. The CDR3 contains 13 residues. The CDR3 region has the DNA TGTGCCTGGACCGCATATTCTGGAAACACCATATATTTT. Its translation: CAWTAYSGNTIYF. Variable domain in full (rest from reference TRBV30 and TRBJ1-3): SQTIHQWPATLVQPVGSPLSLECTVEGTSNPNLYWYRQAAGRGLQLLFYSVGIGQISSEVPQNLSASRPQDRQFILSSKKLLLSDSGFYLCAWTAYSGNTIYFGEGSWLTVV.

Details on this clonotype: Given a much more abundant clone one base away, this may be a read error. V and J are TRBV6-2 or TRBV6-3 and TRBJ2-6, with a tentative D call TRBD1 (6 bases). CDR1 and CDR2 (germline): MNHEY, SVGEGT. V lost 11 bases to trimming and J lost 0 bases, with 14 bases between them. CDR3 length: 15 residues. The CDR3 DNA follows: TGTGCCGGCTGCCAACAGGGCTCTGGGGCCAACGTCCTGACTTTC. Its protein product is CAGCQQGSGANVLTF.

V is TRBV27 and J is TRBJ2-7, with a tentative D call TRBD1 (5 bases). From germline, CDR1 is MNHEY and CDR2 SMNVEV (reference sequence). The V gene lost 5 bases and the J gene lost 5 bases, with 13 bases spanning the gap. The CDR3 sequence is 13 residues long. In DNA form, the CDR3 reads TGTGCCAGCAGTGCAGGGTTTATACACGAGCAGTACTTC. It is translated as CASSAGFIHEQYF.

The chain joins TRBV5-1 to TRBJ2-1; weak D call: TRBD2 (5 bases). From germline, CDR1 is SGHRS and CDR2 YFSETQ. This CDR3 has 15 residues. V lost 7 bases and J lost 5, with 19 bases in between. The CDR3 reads CASGERGPTNNEQFF. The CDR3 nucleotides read TGCGCCAGCGGGGAAAGAGGGCCCACCAACAATGAGCAGTTCTTC.

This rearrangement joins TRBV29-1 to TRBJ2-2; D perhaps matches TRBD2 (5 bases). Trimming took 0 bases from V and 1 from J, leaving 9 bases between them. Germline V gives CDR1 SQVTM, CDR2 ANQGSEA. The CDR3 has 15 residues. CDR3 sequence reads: CSVEDPGENTGELFF. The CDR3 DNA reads TGCAGCGTTGAAGATCCCGGGGAGAACACCGGGGAGCTGTTTTTT.

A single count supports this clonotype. The CDR3 region is CASRSRALGTQYF. CDR3 coding DNA: TGTGCCAGCAGAAGCCGGGCCCTAGGGACGCAGTATTTT. This sequence joins TRBV12-3 or TRBV12-4 and TRBJ2-3; D gene unclear. Trimming cost V 6 bases and J 9 bases, with 16 bases left between them. The CDR3 is 13 residues long.

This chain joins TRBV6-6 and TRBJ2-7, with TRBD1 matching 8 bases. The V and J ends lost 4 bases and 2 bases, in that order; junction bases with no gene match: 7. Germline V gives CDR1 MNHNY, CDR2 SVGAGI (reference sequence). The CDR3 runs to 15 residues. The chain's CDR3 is CASSSGQGLTYEQYF. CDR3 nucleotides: TGTGCCAGCAGTTCCGGACAGGGATTAACCTACGAGCAGTACTTC.